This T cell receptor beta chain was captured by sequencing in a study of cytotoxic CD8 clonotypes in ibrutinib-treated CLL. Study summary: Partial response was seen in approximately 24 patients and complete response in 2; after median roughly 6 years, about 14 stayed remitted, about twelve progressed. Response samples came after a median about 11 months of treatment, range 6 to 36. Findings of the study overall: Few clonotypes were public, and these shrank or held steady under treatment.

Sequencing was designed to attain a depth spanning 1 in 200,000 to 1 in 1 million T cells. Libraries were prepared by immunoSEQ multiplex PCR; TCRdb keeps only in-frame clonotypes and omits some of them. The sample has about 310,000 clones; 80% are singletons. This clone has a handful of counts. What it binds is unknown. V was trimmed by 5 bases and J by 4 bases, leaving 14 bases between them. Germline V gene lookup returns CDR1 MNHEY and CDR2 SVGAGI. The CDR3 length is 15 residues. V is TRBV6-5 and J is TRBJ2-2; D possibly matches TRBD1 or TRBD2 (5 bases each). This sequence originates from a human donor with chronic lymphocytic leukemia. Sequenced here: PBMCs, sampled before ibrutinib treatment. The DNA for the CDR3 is TGTGCCAGCAGTCCCGGGACGAGGGTCACCGGGGAGCTGTTTTTT. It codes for CASSPGTRVTGELFF.